This TCR beta chain was observed in a study of cytomegalovirus exposure and HLA in healthy donors. The PCR contained 60 Vbeta and 13 Jbeta primers. Sequenced by immunoSEQ multiplex PCR; TCRdb stores in-frame clones only, minus some. The table records 75,000 to 100,000 clones, around four fifths of them present only once. Of note for this clone: Compared with germline, one end of the junction differs, possibly owing to a read error.

This receptor was identified in a man aged 25-45 years in good health and CMV-seronegative. Material for sequencing was PBMCs.

Here the CDR3 DNA reads TGTGCCAGTAGTAGTGACGGAAGAGAGGCCCAGTACTTC. Translating gives CASSSDGREAQYF. The V gene is TRBV19, the J gene TRBJ2-5; no clear D. The germline gives CDR1 LNHDA, CDR2 SQIVND (reference sequence). The CDR3 contains 13 residues.